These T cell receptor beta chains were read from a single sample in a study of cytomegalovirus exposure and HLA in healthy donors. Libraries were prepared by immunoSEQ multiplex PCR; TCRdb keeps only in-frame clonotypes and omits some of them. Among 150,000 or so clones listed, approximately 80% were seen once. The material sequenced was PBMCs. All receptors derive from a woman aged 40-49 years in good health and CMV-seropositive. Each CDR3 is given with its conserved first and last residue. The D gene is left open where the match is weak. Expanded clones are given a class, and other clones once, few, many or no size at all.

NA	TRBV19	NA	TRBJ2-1	CASSQYGGFYNEQFF	TGTGCCAGTAGCCAATATGGAGGGTTTTACAATGAGCAGTTCTTC
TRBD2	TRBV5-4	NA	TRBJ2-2	CASSSGLAGGYIGGELFF	TGTGCCAGCAGCTCGGGACTAGCGGGAGGTTATATCGGGGGAGAGCTGTTTTTT
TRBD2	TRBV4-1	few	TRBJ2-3	CASTGLAGVTDTQYF	TGCGCCAGCACTGGGCTAGCGGGAGTGACAGATACGCAGTATTTT
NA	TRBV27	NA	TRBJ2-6	CASSLGSLASGANVLTF	TGTGCCAGCAGTTTAGGGAGTTTGGCATCCGGGGCCAACGTCCTGACTTTC
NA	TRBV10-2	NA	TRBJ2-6	CASVSEPNSGANVLTF	TGCGCCAGCGTCTCAGAACCCAACTCTGGGGCCAACGTCCTGACTTTC
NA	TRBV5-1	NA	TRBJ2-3	CASSLAGHPQIPQYF	TGCGCCAGCAGCTTGGCCGGACATCCACAGATACCGCAGTATTTT
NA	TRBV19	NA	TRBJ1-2	CASSIDSFYGYTF	TGTGCCAGTAGTATTGACAGTTTCTATGGCTACACCTTC
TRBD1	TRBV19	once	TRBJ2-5	CASTPGQGYQETQYF	TGTGCCAGTACCCCGGGACAGGGGTACCAAGAGACCCAGTACTTC
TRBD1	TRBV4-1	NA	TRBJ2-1	CASSRPTGASYNEQFF	TGCGCCAGCAGCCGGCCGACAGGGGCCTCCTACAATGAGCAGTTCTTC
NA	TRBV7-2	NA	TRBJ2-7	CASSLGAVYEQYF	TGTGCCAGCAGCTTAGGGGCCGTCTACGAGCAGTACTTC
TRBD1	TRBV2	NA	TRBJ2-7	CASRGAGTGSEQYF	TGTGCCAGCAGGGGTGCGGGGACAGGGTCCGAGCAGTACTTC
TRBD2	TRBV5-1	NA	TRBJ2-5	CASSPGGTLAGVLQETQYF	TGCGCCAGCAGCCCGGGCGGGACACTAGCGGGAGTTCTCCAAGAGACCCAGTACTTC
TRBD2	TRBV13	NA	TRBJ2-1	CASSFQISGSSYNEQFF	TGTGCCAGCAGCTTTCAAATTAGCGGGAGCTCCTACAATGAGCAGTTCTTC
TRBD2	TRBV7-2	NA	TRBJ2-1	CASSPGWREGYYNEQFF	TGTGCCAGCAGCCCAGGATGGCGGGAGGGCTACTACAATGAGCAGTTCTTC
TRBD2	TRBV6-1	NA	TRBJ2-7	CASSVAGDTYEQYF	TGTGCCAGCAGTGTAGCGGGAGACACCTACGAGCAGTACTTC
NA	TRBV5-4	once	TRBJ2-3	CASSLPQKGTDTQYF	TGTGCCAGCAGCTTACCGCAGAAGGGGACAGATACGCAGTATTTT
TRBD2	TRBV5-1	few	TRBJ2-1	CASSPGLAGGSYNEQFF	TGCGCCAGCAGCCCGGGACTAGCGGGAGGATCCTACAATGAGCAGTTCTTC
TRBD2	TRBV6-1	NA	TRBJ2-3	CASSLPSGGSNTQYF	TGTGCCAGCAGCCTCCCGAGCGGGGGTTCAAATACGCAGTATTTT
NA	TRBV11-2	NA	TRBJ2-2	CASSPHPAGELFF	TGTGCCAGCAGCCCGCACCCAGCCGGGGAGCTGTTTTTT
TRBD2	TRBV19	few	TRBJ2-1	CASSTLGTSGRVYEQFF	TGTGCCAGTAGTACCCTAGGGACTAGCGGGAGGGTCTATGAGCAGTTCTTC
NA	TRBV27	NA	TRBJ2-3	CASSLFASLGPDTQYF	TGTGCCAGCAGTTTATTTGCTAGTCTGGGGCCAGATACGCAGTATTTT
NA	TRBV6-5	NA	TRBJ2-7	CASSYGRLRYF	TGTGCCAGCAGTTACGGCAGGCTTAGGTACTTC
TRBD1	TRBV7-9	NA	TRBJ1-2	CASSLLGTDINYGYTF	TGTGCCAGCAGCTTACTCGGGACAGATATTAACTATGGCTACACCTTC
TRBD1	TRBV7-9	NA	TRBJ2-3	CASRADRERAQYF	TGTGCCAGCCGCGCGGACAGGGAGAGAGCGCAGTATTTT
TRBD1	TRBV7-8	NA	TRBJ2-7	CASSLVSGQPYEQYF	TGTGCCAGCAGCTTAGTCTCGGGACAGCCCTACGAGCAGTACTTC
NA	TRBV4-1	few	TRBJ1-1	CASSLHQGRDTEAFF	TGCGCCAGCAGCCTACATCAGGGGAGGGACACTGAAGCTTTCTTT
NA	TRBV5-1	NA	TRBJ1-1	CASSKDWTAGLAFF	TGCGCCAGCAGCAAAGACTGGACAGCGGGGCTGGCTTTCTTT
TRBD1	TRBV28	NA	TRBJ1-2	CASYGTGPQANYGYTF	TGTGCCAGCTACGGGACAGGGCCCCAAGCTAACTATGGCTACACCTTC
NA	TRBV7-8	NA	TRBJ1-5	CASSFGAGIYQPQHF	TGTGCCAGCAGCTTTGGGGCCGGAATCTATCAGCCCCAGCATTTT
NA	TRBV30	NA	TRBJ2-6	CAWSGRQAFSSGANVLTF	TGTGCCTGGAGTGGCCGACAGGCCTTCTCCTCTGGGGCCAACGTCCTGACTTTC
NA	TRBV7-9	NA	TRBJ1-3	CASSLGAANSGNTIYF	TGTGCCAGCAGCTTAGGGGCAGCCAACTCTGGAAACACCATATATTTT
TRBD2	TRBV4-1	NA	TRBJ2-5	CASSQGLAGGQETQYF	TGCGCCAGCAGCCAAGGGTTAGCGGGGGGCCAAGAGACCCAGTACTTC
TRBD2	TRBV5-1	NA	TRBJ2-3	CASRSGTSTDTQYF	TGCGCCAGCAGGAGCGGGACTAGCACAGATACGCAGTATTTT
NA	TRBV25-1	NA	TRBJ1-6	CASSESLYSPLHF	TGTGCCAGCAGTGAATCTTTGTATTCACCCCTCCACTTT
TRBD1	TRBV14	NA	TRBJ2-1	CASSVKRGTGGNEQFF	TGTGCCAGCAGCGTTAAACGAGGGACAGGGGGCAATGAGCAGTTCTTC
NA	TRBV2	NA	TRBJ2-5	CASGGERVHQSETQYF	TGTGCCAGCGGGGGAGAGCGGGTACACCAGTCCGAGACCCAGTACTTC
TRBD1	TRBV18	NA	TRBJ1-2	CASSPPGQGYGYTF	TGTGCCAGCTCACCACCGGGACAGGGGTACGGCTACACCTTC
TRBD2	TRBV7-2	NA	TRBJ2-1	CASSWGLAGKIYNEQFF	TGTGCCAGCAGCTGGGGACTAGCGGGAAAGATTTACAATGAGCAGTTCTTC
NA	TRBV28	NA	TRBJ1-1	CASSLQGYGGTEAFF	TGTGCCAGCAGTTTGCAGGGATACGGGGGGACTGAAGCTTTCTTT
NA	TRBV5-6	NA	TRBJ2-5	CASSLVRDWQETQYF	TGTGCCAGCAGCTTGGTCAGGGATTGGCAAGAGACCCAGTACTTC
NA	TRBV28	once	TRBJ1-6	CASRQGWAPLHF	TGTGCCAGCAGGCAGGGGTGGGCACCCCTCCACTTT
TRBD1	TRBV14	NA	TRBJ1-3	CASSLTFDRAPGNTIYF	TGTGCCAGCAGCCTCACCTTCGACAGGGCCCCTGGAAACACCATATATTTT
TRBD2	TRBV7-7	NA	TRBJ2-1	CATGLAGGDEQFF	TGTGCCACGGGACTAGCGGGAGGGGATGAGCAGTTCTTC
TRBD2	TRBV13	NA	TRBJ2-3	CASSSQGFSSGASTDTQYF	TGTGCCAGCAGCTCGCAGGGGTTTTCTAGCGGGGCTTCCACAGATACGCAGTATTTT
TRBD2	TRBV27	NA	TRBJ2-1	CASSYEREAAYNEQFF	TGTGCCAGCAGTTATGAACGGGAGGCCGCCTACAATGAGCAGTTCTTC
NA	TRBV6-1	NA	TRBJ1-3	CASSEVVWSSGNTIYF	TGTGCCAGCAGTGAAGTAGTTTGGAGCTCTGGAAACACCATATATTTT
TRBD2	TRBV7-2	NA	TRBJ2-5	CASSFGLAGGQETQYF	TGTGCCAGCAGCTTTGGCCTAGCGGGAGGGCAAGAGACCCAGTACTTC